The clone carrying this T cell receptor (beta chain) occurred a few times. This may stem from a read error, because a much larger clone lies one nucleotide away. The CDR3 runs 12 residues. Germline V gives CDR1 SGHTA, CDR2 FQGNSA. This record comes from a study of glioma-infiltrating T cells. Amplification of TCR alpha and beta CDR3 regions from RNA used iRepertoire nested multiplex PCR. One entry per CDR3 protein, called by TCRdb with MiXCR from the multiplex PCR reads. The sample yields more than 20,000 distinct CDR3 sequences, 20% to 25% seen once. The TCR comes from a human donor with low-grade glioma or glioblastoma, undergoing nonglioma brain surgery, or in good health (not recorded which). The V call is TRBV7-2, the J call TRBJ2-3, with D possibly matching TRBD2 (5 bases). Sequenced sample: glioma tissue, nonneoplastic brain tissue, or PBMCs (not recorded which). The CDR3 region is CARSLDRGTQYF. The CDR3 nucleotides read TGTGCCCGCAGCTTAGACCGGGGTACGCAGTATTTT.